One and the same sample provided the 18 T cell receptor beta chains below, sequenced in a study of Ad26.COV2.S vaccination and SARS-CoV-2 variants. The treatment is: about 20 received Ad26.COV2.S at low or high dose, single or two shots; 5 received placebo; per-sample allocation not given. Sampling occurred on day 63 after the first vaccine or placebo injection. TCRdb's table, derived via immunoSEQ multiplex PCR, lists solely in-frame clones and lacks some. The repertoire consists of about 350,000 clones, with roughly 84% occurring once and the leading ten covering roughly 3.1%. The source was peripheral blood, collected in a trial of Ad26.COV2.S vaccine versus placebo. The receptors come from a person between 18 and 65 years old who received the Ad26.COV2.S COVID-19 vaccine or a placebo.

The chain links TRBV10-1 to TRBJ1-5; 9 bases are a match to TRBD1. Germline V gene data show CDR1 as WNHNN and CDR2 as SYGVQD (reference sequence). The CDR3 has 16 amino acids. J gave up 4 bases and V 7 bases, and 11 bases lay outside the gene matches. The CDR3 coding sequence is TGCGCCAGCATACCAAAGGGGGACAGGGAGAATCAGCCCCAGCATTTT. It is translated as CASIPKGDRENQPQHF.

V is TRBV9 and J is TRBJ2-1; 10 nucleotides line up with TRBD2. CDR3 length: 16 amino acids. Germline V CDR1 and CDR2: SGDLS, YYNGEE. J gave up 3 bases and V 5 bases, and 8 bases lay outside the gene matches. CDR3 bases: TGTGCCAGCAGTCGAGCGGGGGGGAATTTCTACAATGAGCAGTTCTTC. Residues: CASSRAGGNFYNEQFF.

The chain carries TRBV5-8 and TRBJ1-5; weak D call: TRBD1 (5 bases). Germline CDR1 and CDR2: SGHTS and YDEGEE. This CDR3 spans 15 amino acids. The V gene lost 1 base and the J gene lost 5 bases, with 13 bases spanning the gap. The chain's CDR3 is CASSLWQGFDQPQHF. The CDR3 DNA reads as TGTGCCAGCAGCTTGTGGCAGGGCTTTGATCAGCCCCAGCATTTT.

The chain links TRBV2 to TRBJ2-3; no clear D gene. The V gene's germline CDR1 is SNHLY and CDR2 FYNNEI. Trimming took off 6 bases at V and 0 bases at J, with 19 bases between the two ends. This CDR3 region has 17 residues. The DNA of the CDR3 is TGTGCCAGCAGCGACGGTTTGCGGCAGCCCAGCACAGATACGCAGTATTTT. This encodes CASSDGLRQPSTDTQYF.

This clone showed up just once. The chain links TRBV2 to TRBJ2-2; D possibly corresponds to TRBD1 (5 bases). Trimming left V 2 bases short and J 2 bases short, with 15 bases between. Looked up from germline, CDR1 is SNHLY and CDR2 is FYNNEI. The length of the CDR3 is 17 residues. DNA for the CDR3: TGTGCCAGCAGTGAAAGCAGGGCTAGATTAAACACCGGGGAGCTGTTTTTT. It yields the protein CASSESRARLNTGELFF.

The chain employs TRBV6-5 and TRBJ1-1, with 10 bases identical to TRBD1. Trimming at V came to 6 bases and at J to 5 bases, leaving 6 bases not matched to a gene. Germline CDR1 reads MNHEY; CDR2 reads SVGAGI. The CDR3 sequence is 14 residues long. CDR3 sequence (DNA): TGTGCCAGCAGAAGAGACAGGGGGCGAACTGAAGCTTTCTTT. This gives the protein CASRRDRGRTEAFF.

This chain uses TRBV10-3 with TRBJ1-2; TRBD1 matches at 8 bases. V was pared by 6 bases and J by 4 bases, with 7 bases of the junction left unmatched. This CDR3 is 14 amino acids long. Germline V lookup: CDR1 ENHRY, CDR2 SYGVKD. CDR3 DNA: TGTGCCATCAGCCCGGGACAGGAATCCTATGGCTACACCTTC. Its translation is CAISPGQESYGYTF.

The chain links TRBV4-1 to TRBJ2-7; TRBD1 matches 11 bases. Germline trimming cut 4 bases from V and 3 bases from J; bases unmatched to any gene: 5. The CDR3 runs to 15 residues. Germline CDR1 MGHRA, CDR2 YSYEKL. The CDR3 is CASSPRDRGDYEQYF. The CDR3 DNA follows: TGCGCCAGCAGCCCCCGGGACAGGGGGGACTACGAGCAGTACTTC.

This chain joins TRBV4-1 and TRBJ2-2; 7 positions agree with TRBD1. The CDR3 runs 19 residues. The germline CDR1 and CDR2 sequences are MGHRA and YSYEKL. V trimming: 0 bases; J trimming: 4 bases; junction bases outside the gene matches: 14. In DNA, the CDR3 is TGCGCCAGCAGCCAAGATGTTTCTGGCAGGGGGTTGGTCACCGGGGAGCTGTTTTTT. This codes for CASSQDVSGRGLVTGELFF.

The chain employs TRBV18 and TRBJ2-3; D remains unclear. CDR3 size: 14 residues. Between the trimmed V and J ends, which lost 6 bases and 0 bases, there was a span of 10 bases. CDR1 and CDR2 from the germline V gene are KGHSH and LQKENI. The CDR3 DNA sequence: TGTGCCAGCTCTTCTAGGCCTAGCACAGATACGCAGTATTTT. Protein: CASSSRPSTDTQYF.

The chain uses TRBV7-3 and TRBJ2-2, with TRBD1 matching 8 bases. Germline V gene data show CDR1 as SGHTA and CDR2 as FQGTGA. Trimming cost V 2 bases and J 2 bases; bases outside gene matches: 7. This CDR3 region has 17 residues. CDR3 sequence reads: CASSLYRTGPNTGELFF. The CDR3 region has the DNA TGTGCCAGCAGCTTATATAGGACAGGGCCCAACACCGGGGAGCTGTTTTTT.

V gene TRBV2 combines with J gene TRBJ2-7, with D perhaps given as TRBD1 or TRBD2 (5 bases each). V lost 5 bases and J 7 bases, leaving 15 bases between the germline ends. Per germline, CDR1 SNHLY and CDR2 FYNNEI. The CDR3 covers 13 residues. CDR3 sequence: CASSYSGTEEQYF. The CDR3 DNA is TGTGCCAGCAGTTATTCAGGGACGGAGGAGCAGTACTTC.

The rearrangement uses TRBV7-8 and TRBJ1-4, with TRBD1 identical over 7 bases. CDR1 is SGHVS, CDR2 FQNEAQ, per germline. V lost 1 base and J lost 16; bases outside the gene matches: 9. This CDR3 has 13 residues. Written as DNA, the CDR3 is TGTGCCAGCAGCTTAGAGGGGTTGACAGGGAAGTTTTTT. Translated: CASSLEGLTGKFF.

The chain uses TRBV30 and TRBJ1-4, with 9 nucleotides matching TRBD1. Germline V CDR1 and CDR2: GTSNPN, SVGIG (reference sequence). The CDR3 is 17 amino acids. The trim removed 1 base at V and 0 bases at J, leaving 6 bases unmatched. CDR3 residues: CAWSAGTGRATNEKLFF. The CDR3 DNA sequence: TGTGCCTGGAGTGCCGGGACAGGGAGGGCAACTAATGAAAAACTGTTTTTT.

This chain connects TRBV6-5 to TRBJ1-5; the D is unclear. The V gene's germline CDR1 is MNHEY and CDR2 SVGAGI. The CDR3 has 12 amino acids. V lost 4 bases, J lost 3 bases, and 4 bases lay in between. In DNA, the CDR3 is TGTGCCAGCAGTTCCCCCAATCAGCCCCAGCATTTT. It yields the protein CASSSPNQPQHF.

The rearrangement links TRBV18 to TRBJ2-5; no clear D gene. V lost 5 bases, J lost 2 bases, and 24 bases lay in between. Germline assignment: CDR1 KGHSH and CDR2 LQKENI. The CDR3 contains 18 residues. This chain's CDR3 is CASSNYMRKIGAQETQYF. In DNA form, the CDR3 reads TGTGCCAGCTCAAATTACATGCGAAAAATAGGAGCTCAAGAGACCCAGTACTTC.

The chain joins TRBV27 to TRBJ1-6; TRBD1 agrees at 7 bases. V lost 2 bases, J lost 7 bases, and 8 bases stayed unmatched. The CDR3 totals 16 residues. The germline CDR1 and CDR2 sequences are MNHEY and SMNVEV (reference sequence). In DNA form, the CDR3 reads TGTGCCAGCAGTTTACGGCAGGGGGAAAGAAATTCACCCCTCCACTTT. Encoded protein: CASSLRQGERNSPLHF.

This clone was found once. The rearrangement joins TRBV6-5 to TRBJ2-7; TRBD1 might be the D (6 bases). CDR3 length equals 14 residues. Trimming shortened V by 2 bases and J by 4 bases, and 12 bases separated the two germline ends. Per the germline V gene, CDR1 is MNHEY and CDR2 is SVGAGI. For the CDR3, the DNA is TGTGCCAGCAGTTACCGGCAGGGGACGTACGAGCAGTACTTC. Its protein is CASSYRQGTYEQYF.